The sequence of this T cell receptor (beta chain) was determined in a study of T cell responses to AZD1222 COVID-19 vaccine. Here immunoSEQ multiplex PCR was the method, and the copy in TCRdb shows in-frame clones only, minus some. The sample records some 140,000 clones, roughly 90% being singletons. Material: peripheral blood, obtained on day 0 of AZD1222 vaccination. The TCR originated in an adult in good health.

CDR3: CASSQARLALSYEQYF. The CDR3 nucleotides read TGTGCCAGCAGCCAAGCTCGACTAGCGCTCTCCTACGAGCAGTACTTC. V usage is TRBV3-1 (or the pseudogene TRBV3-2) and J usage is TRBJ2-7, with 8 bases matching TRBD2. The CDR3 has 16 amino acids. Germline lookup yields CDR1 LGHDT and CDR2 YNNKEL (reference sequence). Germline trimming cut 1 base from V and 0 bases from J; bases unmatched to any gene: 5.